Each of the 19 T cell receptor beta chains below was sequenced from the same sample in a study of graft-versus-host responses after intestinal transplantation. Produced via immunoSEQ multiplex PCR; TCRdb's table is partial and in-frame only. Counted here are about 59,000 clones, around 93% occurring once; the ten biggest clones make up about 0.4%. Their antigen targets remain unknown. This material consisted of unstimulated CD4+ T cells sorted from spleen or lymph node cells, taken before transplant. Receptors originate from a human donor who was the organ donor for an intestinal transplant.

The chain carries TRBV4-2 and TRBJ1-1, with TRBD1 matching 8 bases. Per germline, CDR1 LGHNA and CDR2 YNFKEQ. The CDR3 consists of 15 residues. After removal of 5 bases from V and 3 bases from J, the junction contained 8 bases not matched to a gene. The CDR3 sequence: CASSASGGTDTEAFF. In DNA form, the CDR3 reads TGTGCCAGCAGCGCTTCAGGGGGCACGGACACTGAAGCTTTCTTT.

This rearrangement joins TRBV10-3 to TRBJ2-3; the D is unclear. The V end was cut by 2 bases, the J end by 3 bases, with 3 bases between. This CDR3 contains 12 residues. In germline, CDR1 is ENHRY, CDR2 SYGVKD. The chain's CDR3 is CAISEGTDTQYF. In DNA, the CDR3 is TGTGCCATCAGTGAGGGGACAGATACGCAGTATTTT.

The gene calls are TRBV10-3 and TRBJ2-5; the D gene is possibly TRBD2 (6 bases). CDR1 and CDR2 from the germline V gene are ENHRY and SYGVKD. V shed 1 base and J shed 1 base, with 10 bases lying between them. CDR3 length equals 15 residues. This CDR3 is CAISEWLGGQETQYF. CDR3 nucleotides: TGTGCCATCAGTGAGTGGCTCGGGGGCCAAGAGACCCAGTACTTC.

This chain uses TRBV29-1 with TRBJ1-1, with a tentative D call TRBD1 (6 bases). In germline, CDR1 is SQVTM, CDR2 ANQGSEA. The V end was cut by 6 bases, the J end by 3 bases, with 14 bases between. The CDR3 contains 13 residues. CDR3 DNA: TGCAGCGTCCGGAGGGGGAGGGACACTGAAGCTTTCTTT. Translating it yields CSVRRGRDTEAFF.

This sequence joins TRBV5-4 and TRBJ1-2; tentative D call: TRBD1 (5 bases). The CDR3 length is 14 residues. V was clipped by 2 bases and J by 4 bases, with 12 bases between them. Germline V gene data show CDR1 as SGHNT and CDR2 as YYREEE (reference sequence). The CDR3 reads CASSFLEGSYGYTF. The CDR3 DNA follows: TGTGCCAGCAGCTTTTTAGAGGGGAGCTATGGCTACACCTTC.

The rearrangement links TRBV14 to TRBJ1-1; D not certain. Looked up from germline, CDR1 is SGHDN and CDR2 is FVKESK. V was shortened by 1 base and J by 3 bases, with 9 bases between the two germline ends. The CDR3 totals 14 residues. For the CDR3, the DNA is TGTGCCAGCAGCCAAGGTTCTGAGTACACTGAAGCTTTCTTT. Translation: CASSQGSEYTEAFF.

The CDR3 loop reads CASSQDRTSGGWRELFF. As DNA, the CDR3 is TGCGCCAGCAGCCAAGATCGAACTAGCGGGGGGTGGAGGGAGCTGTTTTTT. The chain couples TRBV4-3 to TRBJ2-2; 12 nucleotides line up with TRBD2. V dropped 0 bases and J dropped 9; count of bases not matched to a gene: 8. From germline, CDR1 is LGHNA and CDR2 YSLEER. The CDR3 is 17 residues long.

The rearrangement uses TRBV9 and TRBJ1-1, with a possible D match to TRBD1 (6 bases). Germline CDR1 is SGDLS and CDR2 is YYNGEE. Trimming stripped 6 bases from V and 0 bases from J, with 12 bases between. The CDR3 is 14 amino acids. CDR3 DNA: TGTGCCAGCACCCTGGACAGTATGAACACTGAAGCTTTCTTT. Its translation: CASTLDSMNTEAFF.

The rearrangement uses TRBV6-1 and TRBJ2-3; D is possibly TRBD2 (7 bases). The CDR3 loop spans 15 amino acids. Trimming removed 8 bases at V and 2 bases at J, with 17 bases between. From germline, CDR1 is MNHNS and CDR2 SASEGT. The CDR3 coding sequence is TGTGCCAGCCGTTTAGGGGGGGGAATCACAGATACGCAGTATTTT. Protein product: CASRLGGGITDTQYF.

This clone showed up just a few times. DNA for the CDR3: TGCGGATCTGACAGCTATGGCTACACCTTC. This encodes CGSDSYGYTF. This rearrangement joins TRBV20-1 to TRBJ1-2, with a tentative D call TRBD1 (5 bases). The CDR3 is 10 amino acids. CDR1 is DFQATT and CDR2 is SNEGSKA in the germline V gene (reference sequence).

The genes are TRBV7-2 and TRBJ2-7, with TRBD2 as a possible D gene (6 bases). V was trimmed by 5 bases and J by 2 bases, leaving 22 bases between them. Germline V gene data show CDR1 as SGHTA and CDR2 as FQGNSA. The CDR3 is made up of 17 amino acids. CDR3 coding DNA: TGTGCCAGCAGCGAAGCCCGCTCTAGCGTGCTTCCCTACGAGCAGTACTTC. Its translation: CASSEARSSVLPYEQYF.

The CDR3 DNA reads as TGTGCCAGCAGCTTAATACCCATCGGCAGGGGGAAGGCAGATACGCAGTATTTT. Protein sequence: CASSLIPIGRGKADTQYF. V usage is TRBV7-3 and J usage is TRBJ2-3; 7 nucleotides match TRBD1. The ends lost 1 base at V and 4 bases at J; junction bases unmatched: 14. The CDR3 has 18 residues. The V gene's germline CDR1 is SGHTA and CDR2 FQGTGA.

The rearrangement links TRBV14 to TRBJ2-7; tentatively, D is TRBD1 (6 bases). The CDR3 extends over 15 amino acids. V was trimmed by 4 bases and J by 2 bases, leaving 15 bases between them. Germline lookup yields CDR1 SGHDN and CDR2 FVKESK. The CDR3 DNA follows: TGTGCCAGCAGCCGGCGAGACAGGCCGGCCTACGAGCAGTACTTC. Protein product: CASSRRDRPAYEQYF.

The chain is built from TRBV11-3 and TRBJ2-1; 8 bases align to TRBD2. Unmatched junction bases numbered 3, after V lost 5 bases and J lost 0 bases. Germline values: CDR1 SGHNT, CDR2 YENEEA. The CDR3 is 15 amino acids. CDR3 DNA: TGTGCCAGCAGCCTAACTAGCGGCTCCTACAATGAGCAGTTCTTC. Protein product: CASSLTSGSYNEQFF.

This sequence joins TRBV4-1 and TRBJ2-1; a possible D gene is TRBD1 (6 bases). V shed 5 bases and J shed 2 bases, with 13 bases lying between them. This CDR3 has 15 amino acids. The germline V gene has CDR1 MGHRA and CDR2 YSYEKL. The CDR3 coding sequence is TGCGCCAGCAGCGAACGGGACACAGCCTACAATGAGCAGTTCTTC. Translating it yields CASSERDTAYNEQFF.

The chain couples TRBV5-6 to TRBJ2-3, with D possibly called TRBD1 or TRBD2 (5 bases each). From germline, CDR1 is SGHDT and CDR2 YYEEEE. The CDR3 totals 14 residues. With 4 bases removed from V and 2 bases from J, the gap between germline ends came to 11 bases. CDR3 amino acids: CASSTGRTTDTQYF. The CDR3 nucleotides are TGTGCCAGCAGCACGGGACGGACCACAGATACGCAGTATTTT.

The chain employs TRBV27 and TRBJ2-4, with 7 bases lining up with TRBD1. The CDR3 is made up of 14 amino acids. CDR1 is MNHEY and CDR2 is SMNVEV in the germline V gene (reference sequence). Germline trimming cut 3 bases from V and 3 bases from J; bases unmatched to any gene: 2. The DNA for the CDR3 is TGTGCCAGCAGTTTGACAGGGCTCAAAAACATTCAGTACTTC. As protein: CASSLTGLKNIQYF.

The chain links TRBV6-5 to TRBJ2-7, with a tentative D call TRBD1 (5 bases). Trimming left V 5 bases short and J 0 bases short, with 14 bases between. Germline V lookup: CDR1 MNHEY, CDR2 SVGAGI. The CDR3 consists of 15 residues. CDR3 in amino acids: CASSPTAGISYEQYF. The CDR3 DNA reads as TGTGCCAGCAGTCCCACGGCAGGGATCTCCTACGAGCAGTACTTC.

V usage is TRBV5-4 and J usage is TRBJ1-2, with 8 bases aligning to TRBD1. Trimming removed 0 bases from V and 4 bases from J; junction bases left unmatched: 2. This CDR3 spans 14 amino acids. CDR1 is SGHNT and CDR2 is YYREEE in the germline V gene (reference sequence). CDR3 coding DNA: TGTGCCAGCAGCTTGGTCAGGGGGCCCTATGGCTACACCTTC. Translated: CASSLVRGPYGYTF.